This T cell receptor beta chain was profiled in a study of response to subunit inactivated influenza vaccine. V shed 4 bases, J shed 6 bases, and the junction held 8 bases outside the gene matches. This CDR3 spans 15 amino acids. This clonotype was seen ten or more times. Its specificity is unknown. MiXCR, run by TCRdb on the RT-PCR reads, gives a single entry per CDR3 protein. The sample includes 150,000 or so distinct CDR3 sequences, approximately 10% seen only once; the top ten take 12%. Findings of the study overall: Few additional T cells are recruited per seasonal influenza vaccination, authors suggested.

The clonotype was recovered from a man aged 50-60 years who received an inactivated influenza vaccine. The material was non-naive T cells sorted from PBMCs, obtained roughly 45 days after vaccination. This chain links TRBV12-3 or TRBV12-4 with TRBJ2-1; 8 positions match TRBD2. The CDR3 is CASSSLAGLGNEQFF. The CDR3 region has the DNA TGTGCCAGCAGTTCTTTAGCGGGATTGGGCAATGAGCAGTTCTTC.